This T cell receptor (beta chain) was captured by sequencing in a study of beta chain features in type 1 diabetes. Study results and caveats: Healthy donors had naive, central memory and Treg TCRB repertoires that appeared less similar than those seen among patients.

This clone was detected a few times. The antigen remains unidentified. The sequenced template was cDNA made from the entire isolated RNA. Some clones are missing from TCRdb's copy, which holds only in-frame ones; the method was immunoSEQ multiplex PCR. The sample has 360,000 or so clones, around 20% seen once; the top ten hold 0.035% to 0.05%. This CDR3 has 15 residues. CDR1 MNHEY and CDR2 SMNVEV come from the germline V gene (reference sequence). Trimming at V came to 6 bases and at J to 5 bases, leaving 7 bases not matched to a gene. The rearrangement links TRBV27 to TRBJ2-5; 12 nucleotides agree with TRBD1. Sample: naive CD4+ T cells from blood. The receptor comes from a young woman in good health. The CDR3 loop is CASSSGTGGYETQYF. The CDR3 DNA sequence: TGTGCCAGCAGCTCCGGGACAGGGGGCTACGAGACCCAGTACTTC.